This T cell receptor beta chain derives from a study of blood T cell repertoires in COVID-19. Each recovered donor of Cohort 3 presented with two negative PCRs, clearance, or symptom resolution. This table comes from immunoSEQ multiplex PCR, and its TCRdb copy is limited to in-frame clones, with some not included. This sample carries 140,000 to 150,000 clones, more than 75% of them seen once, and the ten largest clones take approximately 6%. With 3 bases removed from V and 4 bases from J, the gap between germline ends came to 12 bases. This CDR3 has 13 residues. Germline lookup yields CDR1 GTSNPN and CDR2 SVGIG (reference sequence).

Sequences were obtained from PBMCs or T cells enriched from blood (not recorded which). This sequence was found in a woman aged 50 to 60 who had recovered from COVID-19. This chain links TRBV30 with TRBJ1-2; D is unresolved. Here the CDR3 reads CAWSSVLSYGYTF. The DNA of the CDR3 is TGTGCCTGGAGCTCGGTCCTCTCCTATGGCTACACCTTC.